The 9 T cell receptor beta chains in this list originate from one sample, sequenced in a study of human T cells and chemical hapten exposure. Time point: patch test 1, 2 weeks after DPC sensitization. Stated treatment: therapeutic diphenylcyclopropenone sensitization with weekly scalp DPC. A single record per CDR3 protein comes from TCRdb applying MiXCR to the RACE reads. The sample holds around 100,000 distinct CDR3 sequences, around 10% seen once. This specimen was whole blood, taken in connection with sensitization to the hapten diphenylcyclopropenone (DPC). Every receptor here comes from a woman in her thirties or forties with alopecia areata. Some clones in this sample may be carry-over from other donors' samples.

The rearrangement links TRBV6-5 to TRBJ2-2; unclear D gene. V lost 0 bases, J lost 1 base, and 12 bases lay in between. The V gene's germline CDR1 is MNHEY and CDR2 SVGAGI. The CDR3 is 17 residues long. The CDR3 DNA reads as TGTGCCAGCAGTTACTCGAGGCTATGGGTGAACACCGGGGAGCTGTTTTTT. This sequence encodes CASSYSRLWVNTGELFF.

This clonotype has only a few counts. V usage is TRBV19 and J usage is TRBJ2-3; possibly TRBD2 for D (6 bases). V was cut by 7 bases and J by 4 bases, with 9 bases left in between. The CDR3 sequence is 12 residues long. Germline-derived CDR1 and CDR2 are LNHDA and SQIVND (reference sequence). The CDR3 nucleotides read TGTGCCAGTACGGGAGTCGCAGATACGCAGTATTTT. As protein: CASTGVADTQYF.

This clonotype was seen more than once but under ten times. The chain couples TRBV7-2 to TRBJ2-2; tentatively, D is TRBD2 (6 bases). CDR1 and CDR2 (germline): SGHTA, FQGNSA. Trimming removed 4 bases from V and 5 bases from J, with 11 bases in between. The length of the CDR3 is 14 residues. Here the CDR3 reads CASSSEGWTGELFF. CDR3 DNA: TGTGCCAGCAGCTCGGAGGGGTGGACCGGGGAGCTGTTTTTT.

This clonotype was found many times. The rearrangement links TRBV18 to TRBJ2-3; D tentatively fits TRBD1 or TRBD2 (5 bases each). This CDR3 has 13 residues. Germline values: CDR1 KGHSH, CDR2 LQKENI. Trimming shortened V by 6 bases and J by 5 bases, and 12 bases separated the two germline ends. The CDR3 DNA reads TGTGCCAGCTCGGGACCCGAGGGAGATACGCAGTATTTT. This sequence encodes CASSGPEGDTQYF.

The genes are TRBV28 and TRBJ2-1; D is unclear. CDR1 and CDR2 from the germline V gene are MDHEN and SYDVKM. V was shortened by 8 bases and J by 7 bases, with 12 bases between the two germline ends. This CDR3 region has 12 residues. The CDR3 region is CASQRVGNEQFF. As DNA, the CDR3 is TGTGCCAGCCAAAGAGTGGGGAATGAGCAGTTCTTC.

V is TRBV28 and J is TRBJ1-1; TRBD1 matches 7 bases. CDR3 length: 11 residues. V was pared by 7 bases and J by 11 bases, with 7 bases of the junction left unmatched. Germline-derived CDR1 and CDR2 are MDHEN and SYDVKM. CDR3 sequence reads: CASIRGGRAFF. Here the CDR3 DNA reads TGTGCCAGCATCAGGGGGGGAAGGGCTTTCTTT.

The chain joins TRBV20-1 to TRBJ1-5; the D is unclear. The CDR3 runs to 14 residues. V shed 3 bases and J shed 7 bases, with 16 bases lying between them. Germline CDR1 DFQATT, CDR2 SNEGSKA (reference sequence). CDR3: CSARNPRSNQPQHF. DNA for the CDR3: TGCAGTGCTAGGAACCCTCGCAGTAACCAGCCCCAGCATTTT.

This clonotype appeared a few times. V and J are TRBV24-1 and TRBJ2-1; possible D gene TRBD2, 6 bases. This CDR3 comprises 17 residues. Per the germline V gene, CDR1 is KGHDR and CDR2 is SFDVKD. V lost 5 bases and J lost 2, with 18 bases in between. The CDR3 is CATSGSPSESAYNEQFF. CDR3 in DNA: TGTGCCACCAGTGGTTCCCCTAGCGAGAGTGCCTACAATGAGCAGTTCTTC.

The V call is TRBV20-1, the J call TRBJ2-5, with 7 nucleotides matching TRBD1. V shed 3 bases, J shed 2 bases, and the junction held 12 bases outside the gene matches. CDR3 size: 16 residues. The germline gives CDR1 DFQATT, CDR2 SNEGSKA (reference sequence). CDR3 in amino acids: CSARAPSRGYQETQYF. As DNA, the CDR3 is TGCAGTGCTAGGGCACCGAGCAGGGGGTATCAAGAGACCCAGTACTTC.